This is a list of T cell receptor beta chains from one sample in a study of T cell responses to AZD1222 COVID-19 vaccine. TCRdb keeps only in-frame clones here, not all; method: immunoSEQ multiplex PCR. The sample yields about 84,000 clones, 70% to 90% seen once. The sequencing here drew on peripheral blood, taken 28 days after the second AZD1222 dose. These receptors were collected from an adult who received the AZD1222 COVID-19 vaccine. Both conserved end residues are part of each CDR3. Each record gives: clone size, V gene, D gene, J gene, CDR3 protein, CDR3 DNA. A D gene is named only where the DNA matches it firmly. Clone size, where shown, is once, few, many, or a class for clones that have expanded.

clone size: few; V gene: TRBV27; D gene: -; J gene: TRBJ1-1; CDR3 protein: CASSWTKGTEAFF; CDR3 DNA: TGTGCCAGCAGTTGGACAAAGGGGACTGAAGCTTTCTTT
clone size: once; V gene: TRBV5-4; D gene: -; J gene: TRBJ1-6; CDR3 protein: CASSLNRDYNSPLHF; CDR3 DNA: TGTGCCAGCAGCTTGAATAGGGACTATAATTCACCCCTCCACTTT
clone size: -; V gene: TRBV24-1; D gene: TRBD2; J gene: TRBJ2-3; CDR3 protein: CATSERTSGGTDTQYF; CDR3 DNA: TGTGCCACCAGTGAAAGGACTAGCGGGGGGACAGATACGCAGTATTTT
clone size: -; V gene: TRBV28; D gene: -; J gene: TRBJ2-1; CDR3 protein: CASNPAGLYNEQFF; CDR3 DNA: TGTGCCAGCAATCCCGCGGGGCTCTACAATGAGCAGTTCTTC
clone size: -; V gene: TRBV5-4; D gene: TRBD1; J gene: TRBJ2-5; CDR3 protein: CASSHFRGLGETQYF; CDR3 DNA: TGTGCCAGCAGCCACTTCAGGGGGCTAGGAGAGACCCAGTACTTC
clone size: -; V gene: TRBV6-4; D gene: -; J gene: TRBJ2-1; CDR3 protein: CASRDPAVYDRNEQFF; CDR3 DNA: TGTGCCAGCAGAGACCCTGCGGTTTACGACAGAAATGAGCAGTTCTTC
clone size: -; V gene: TRBV28; D gene: -; J gene: TRBJ1-5; CDR3 protein: CASSFLGGQPQHF; CDR3 DNA: TGTGCCAGCAGTTTCCTGGGGGGGCAGCCCCAGCATTTT
clone size: -; V gene: TRBV5-1; D gene: -; J gene: TRBJ1-5; CDR3 protein: CASSLDGVGPQHF; CDR3 DNA: TGCGCCAGCAGCTTGGATGGGGTCGGACCCCAGCATTTT
clone size: -; V gene: TRBV7-9; D gene: -; J gene: TRBJ2-1; CDR3 protein: CASSLPGRPPNEQFF; CDR3 DNA: TGTGCCAGCAGCTTACCGGGTCGTCCCCCCAATGAGCAGTTCTTC
clone size: -; V gene: TRBV3-1/TRBV3-2; D gene: -; J gene: TRBJ1-4; CDR3 protein: CASSEEGFEKLFF; CDR3 DNA: TGTGCCAGCAGCGAGGAGGGGTTTGAAAAACTGTTTTTT
clone size: -; V gene: TRBV2; D gene: TRBD1; J gene: TRBJ1-5; CDR3 protein: CASSPGGQGYNQPQHF; CDR3 DNA: TGTGCCAGCAGCCCCGGGGGACAGGGCTATAATCAGCCCCAGCATTTT
clone size: -; V gene: TRBV9; D gene: TRBD2; J gene: TRBJ2-2; CDR3 protein: CASSPTSSNTGELFF; CDR3 DNA: TGTGCCAGCAGCCCGACTAGCTCGAACACCGGGGAGCTGTTTTTT
clone size: -; V gene: TRBV11-2; D gene: -; J gene: TRBJ1-3; CDR3 protein: CASSLVGRARPTSGNTIYF; CDR3 DNA: TGTGCCAGCAGCTTAGTCGGCAGGGCTAGGCCTACCTCTGGAAACACCATATATTTT
clone size: -; V gene: TRBV3-1/TRBV3-2; D gene: -; J gene: TRBJ1-6; CDR3 protein: CASSPRTPFSSYNSPLHF; CDR3 DNA: TGTGCCAGCAGCCCTCGGACGCCCTTTAGCTCCTATAATTCACCCCTCCACTTT
clone size: -; V gene: TRBV19; D gene: -; J gene: TRBJ1-1; CDR3 protein: CAIITGTEAFF; CDR3 DNA: TGTGCCATCATTACGGGGACTGAAGCTTTCTTT
clone size: -; V gene: TRBV7-2; D gene: TRBD1; J gene: TRBJ2-7; CDR3 protein: CASSQRGQGTYEQYF; CDR3 DNA: TGTGCCAGCAGCCAGCGGGGACAGGGAACCTACGAGCAGTACTTC
clone size: -; V gene: TRBV18; D gene: -; J gene: TRBJ2-1; CDR3 protein: CASSLDGQGAYNEQFF; CDR3 DNA: TGTGCCAGCTCACTAGATGGACAAGGGGCCTACAATGAGCAGTTCTTC
clone size: -; V gene: TRBV2; D gene: -; J gene: TRBJ1-2; CDR3 protein: CASRLDSSNYGYTF; CDR3 DNA: TGTGCCAGCAGATTGGACAGCTCTAACTATGGCTACACCTTC
clone size: -; V gene: TRBV19; D gene: -; J gene: TRBJ1-6; CDR3 protein: CASRLTGAHSPLHF; CDR3 DNA: TGTGCCAGTAGGTTGACGGGGGCCCATTCACCCCTCCACTTT
clone size: -; V gene: TRBV5-5; D gene: -; J gene: TRBJ2-5; CDR3 protein: CASSRRPEKQETQYF; CDR3 DNA: TGTGCCAGCAGCCGGCGACCAGAGAAACAAGAGACCCAGTACTTC
clone size: -; V gene: TRBV7-9; D gene: TRBD1; J gene: TRBJ1-4; CDR3 protein: CASSSGTGGEKLFF; CDR3 DNA: TGTGCCAGCAGCTCGGGGACAGGGGGTGAAAAACTGTTTTTT
clone size: -; V gene: TRBV7-9; D gene: -; J gene: TRBJ2-7; CDR3 protein: CASSLEGIAYEQYF; CDR3 DNA: TGTGCCAGCAGCTTAGAAGGCATCGCCTACGAGCAGTACTTC
clone size: -; V gene: TRBV15; D gene: TRBD1; J gene: TRBJ1-4; CDR3 protein: CATSRRGLRLTNEKLFF; CDR3 DNA: TGTGCCACCAGTAGAAGGGGGCTGAGGCTAACTAATGAAAAACTGTTTTTT
clone size: -; V gene: TRBV19; D gene: -; J gene: TRBJ1-2; CDR3 protein: CASSIAGNGYTF; CDR3 DNA: TGTGCCAGTAGTATAGCGGGAAATGGCTACACCTTC
clone size: -; V gene: TRBV19; D gene: -; J gene: TRBJ1-5; CDR3 protein: CASSIADGSNQPQHF; CDR3 DNA: TGTGCCAGTAGTATAGCGGACGGTAGCAATCAGCCCCAGCATTTT
clone size: -; V gene: TRBV5-1; D gene: TRBD1; J gene: TRBJ2-3; CDR3 protein: CASSLDGFGRGRAEYF; CDR3 DNA: TGCGCCAGCAGCTTGGATGGTTTCGGCAGGGGGCGGGCGGAATATTTT